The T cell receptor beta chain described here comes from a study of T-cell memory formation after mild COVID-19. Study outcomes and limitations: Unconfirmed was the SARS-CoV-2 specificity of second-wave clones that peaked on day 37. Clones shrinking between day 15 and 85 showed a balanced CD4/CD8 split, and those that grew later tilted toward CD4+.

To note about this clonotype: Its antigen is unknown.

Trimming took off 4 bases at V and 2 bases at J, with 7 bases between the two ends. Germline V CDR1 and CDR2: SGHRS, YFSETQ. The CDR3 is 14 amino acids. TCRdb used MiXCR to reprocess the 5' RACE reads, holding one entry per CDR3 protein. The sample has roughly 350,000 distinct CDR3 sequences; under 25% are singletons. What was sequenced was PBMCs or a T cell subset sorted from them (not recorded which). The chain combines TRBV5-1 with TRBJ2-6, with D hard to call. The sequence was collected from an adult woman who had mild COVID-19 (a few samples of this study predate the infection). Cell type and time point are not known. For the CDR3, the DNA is TGCGCCAGCAGCGAGGTCACTGGGGCCAACGTCCTGACTTTC. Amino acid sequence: CASSEVTGANVLTF.